This entry features one TCR beta chain sequence. Its antigen is still unknown. Clones were sequenced by immunoSEQ multiplex PCR, and TCRdb holds only the in-frame ones, with some missing. This table has 82,000 or so clones, 93% appearing once. This sample was included in a study of cytomegalovirus exposure and HLA in healthy donors. CDR1 SGHTA and CDR2 FQGNSA come from the germline V gene. CDR3 length: 15 residues. V was clipped by 2 bases and J by 2 bases; unmatched bases: 3. General study findings and limits: In vitro work confirmed that a few CMV-associated chains recognize CMV antigens. Most observed TCR sequences were rare, whereas some public TCRs were detected in many donors.

The study drew the donors from its approximately 120-subject validation cohort, separate from the 666-subject first cohort. The chain recombines TRBV7-2 with TRBJ2-7; 10 positions match TRBD2. The source material was PBMCs. This TCR came from a man younger than 35 in good health and CMV-seronegative. CDR3 region: CASSLLLAGAYEQYF. In DNA form, the CDR3 reads TGTGCCAGCAGCTTATTGCTAGCGGGAGCCTACGAGCAGTACTTC.